This T cell receptor (beta chain) was observed in a study of blood T cells in healthy people across ages. The study, taken as a whole, reports: Naive CD4+ cells and diversity were both higher in long-lived donors than in aged donors. Older age went with lower TCR beta diversity per million T cells, in a roughly linear way.

Each donor supplied ten milliliters of peripheral blood. A sample-barcoded 5' primer and a J-beta primer mix were used in a second PCR of roughly 7 to 11 cycles. TCRdb re-called the 5' RACE reads through MiXCR, storing one row per CDR3 protein. The sample lists just over 1 million distinct CDR3 sequences, 40% to 45% seen once, with 15% to 20% in the top ten. The germline V and J ends were trimmed by 2 bases and 5 bases, with 13 bases remaining between them. Germline CDR1 is SGHVS and CDR2 is FQNEAQ. This CDR3 comprises 15 residues. Remarks on this clonotype: Its matching antigen is unknown.

The chain is built from TRBV7-8 and TRBJ2-4, with D hard to call. What was sequenced was blood. The TCR originated in a woman aged 60-75 years in good health. The CDR3: CASSLLRPTENIQYF. The DNA of the CDR3 is TGTGCCAGCAGCTTATTACGGCCGACCGAAAACATTCAGTACTTC.